This T cell receptor beta chain was sequenced for a study of blood T cells in healthy people across ages. Study-wide results and limits: Fewer expanded clones and more diversity marked long-lived versus aged donors. The study regarded diversity estimates from one million T cells as underestimates.

Points on this clonotype: As yet, its antigen is unknown.

Healthy Caucasian individuals from Russia aged roughly 6 to 90 were enrolled as donors. A J-beta primer mix and a sample-barcoded 5' primer were used in a second PCR of about 6 to 12 cycles. Each cDNA molecule, via a template-switch adaptor with 12 random nucleotides, was tagged. MiXCR, run by TCRdb on the 5' RACE reads, gives a single entry per CDR3 protein. The sample holds 600,000 to 650,000 distinct CDR3 sequences, under 65% seen once. The source of this sequence is a man aged 55 to 70 in good health. Sample: blood.

CDR3 protein: CANRNLRAQYNSPLHF. The CDR3 DNA sequence: TGTGCCAACAGGAACCTCAGGGCACAGTATAATTCACCCCTCCACTTT. V usage is TRBV21-1 and J usage is TRBJ1-6; the table assigns TRBD1, which was not confirmed against the DNA. TRBV21-1 is annotated as a pseudogene. There are 16 residues in the CDR3.